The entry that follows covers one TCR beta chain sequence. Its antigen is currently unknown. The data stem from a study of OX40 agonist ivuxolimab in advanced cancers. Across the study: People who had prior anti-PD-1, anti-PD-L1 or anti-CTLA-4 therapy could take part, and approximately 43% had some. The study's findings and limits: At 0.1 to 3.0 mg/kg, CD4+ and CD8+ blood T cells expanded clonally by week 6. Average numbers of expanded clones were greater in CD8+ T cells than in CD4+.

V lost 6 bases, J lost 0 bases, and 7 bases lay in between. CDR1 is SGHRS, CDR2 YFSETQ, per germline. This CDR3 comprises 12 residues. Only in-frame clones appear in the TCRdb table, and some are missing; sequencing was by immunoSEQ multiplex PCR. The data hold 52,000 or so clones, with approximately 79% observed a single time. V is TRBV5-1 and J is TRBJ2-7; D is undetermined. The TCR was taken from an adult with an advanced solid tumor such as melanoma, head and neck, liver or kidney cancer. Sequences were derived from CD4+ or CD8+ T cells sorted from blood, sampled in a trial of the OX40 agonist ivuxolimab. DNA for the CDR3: TGCGCCAGCATGGGCAACTCCTACGAGCAGTACTTC. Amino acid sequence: CASMGNSYEQYF.